This T cell receptor (delta chain) comes out of a study of γδ T cells in repeated Plasmodium falciparum infection. Study overall: The natural-infection arm compared Malian children under seasonal malaria with matched Australian children. Sampling occurred at baseline, pre-infection for selected infections, and 21 days post-infection. Regarding the study as a whole: Vgamma9/Vdelta2+ repertoires stayed stably polyclonal over time and infection. Malian children's Vdelta2-negative repertoires appeared more expanded and less diverse than Australians'.

Flow sorting of PBMC yielded separate Vgamma9/Vdelta2+ and Vdelta2-negative gammadelta T cell populations for bulk repertoire analysis. Germline CDR1 is TSWWSYY and CDR2 is QGS. The CDR3 contains 24 residues. Losses at the gene ends were 0 bases for V and 3 bases for J; bases not matched to a gene: 26. TCRdb reprocessed the multiplex PCR reads through CATT. The repertoire holds around 50,000 delta-chain clones, 1.6% seen once, with 8.6% in the top ten. As concerns this clone: What it binds is unknown.

Sample: gamma-delta T cells from blood. The chain carries TRDV1 and TRDJ1; 12 nucleotides agree with TRDD3. TCRdb records no J gene; here it was assigned by comparing the DNA to germline. This TCR was recovered from a pool of human donors (malaria-infected and uninfected, not separated). CDR3 loop: CALGELVQRRTTAWHWGIPDKLIF. In DNA form, the CDR3 reads TGTGCTCTTGGGGAACTGGTCCAGCGGAGGACGACCGCTTGGCACTGGGGGATACCCGATAAACTCATCTTT.